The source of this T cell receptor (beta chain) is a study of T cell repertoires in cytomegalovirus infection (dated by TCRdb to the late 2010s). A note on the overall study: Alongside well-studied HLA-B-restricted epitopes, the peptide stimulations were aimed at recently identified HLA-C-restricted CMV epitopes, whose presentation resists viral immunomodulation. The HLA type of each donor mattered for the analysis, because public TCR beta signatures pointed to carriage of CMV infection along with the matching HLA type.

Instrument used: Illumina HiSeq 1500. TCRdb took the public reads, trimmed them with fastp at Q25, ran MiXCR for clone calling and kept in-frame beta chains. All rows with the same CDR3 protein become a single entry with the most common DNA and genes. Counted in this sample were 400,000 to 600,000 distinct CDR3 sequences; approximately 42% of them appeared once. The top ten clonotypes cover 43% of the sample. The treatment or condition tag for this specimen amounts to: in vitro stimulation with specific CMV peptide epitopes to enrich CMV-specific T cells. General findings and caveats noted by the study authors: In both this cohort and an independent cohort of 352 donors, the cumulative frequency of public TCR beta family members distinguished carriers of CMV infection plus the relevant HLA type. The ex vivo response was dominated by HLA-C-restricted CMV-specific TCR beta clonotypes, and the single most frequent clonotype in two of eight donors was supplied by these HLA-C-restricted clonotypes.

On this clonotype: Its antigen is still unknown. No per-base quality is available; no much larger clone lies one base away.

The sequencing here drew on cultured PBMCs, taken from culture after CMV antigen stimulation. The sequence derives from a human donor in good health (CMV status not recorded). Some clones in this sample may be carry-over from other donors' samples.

At the DNA level, the sequence is TGCAGTGCCACTAAACTAGCGAACAATGAGCAGTTCTTC. Translation gives CSATKLANNEQFF. The rearranged segments are TRBV20-1 and TRBJ2-1; a stretch of 7 junction bases matches TRBD2. Per the germline V gene (reference sequence), DFQATT is the CDR1 and SNEGSKA is the CDR2. The CDR3 has 13 amino acids, counting the end cysteine and phenylalanine. Only CDR3 DNA is held: 39 bases, read in frame from base 1. The junction shows trimming of 6 bases on V and 5 bases on J, and the gene matches do not reach 7 bases of it.